The 29 T cell receptor beta chains below come from one sample, sequenced in a study of T cells after posttransplantation cyclophosphamide. Sequencing used immunoSEQ multiplex PCR; TCRdb keeps in-frame clones, though not all of them. The repertoire includes 8,000 or so clones, approximately 87% of them detected once, and approximately 1.1% sits in the top ten. Cyclophosphamide on days +3 and +4 followed busulfan-fludarabine conditioning and a marrow graft. The material sequenced was CD4+ T cells sorted from blood, taken 1,300 to 1,500 days after allogeneic stem cell transplant with posttransplant cyclophosphamide. All receptors derive from a female patient in her fifties or sixties who received an allogeneic stem cell transplant from a related donor, was CMV-positive, and had no GVHD. Certain T cells may be donor cells from the graft.

The chain uses TRBV28 and TRBJ2-3; a possible D gene is TRBD1 (6 bases). Between the trimmed V and J ends, which lost 5 bases and 0 bases, there was a span of 18 bases. The V gene's germline CDR1 is MDHEN and CDR2 SYDVKM. CDR3 length: 17 residues. CDR3 region: CASSRYRDPSSTDTQYF. The DNA for the CDR3 is TGTGCCAGCAGTAGGTACAGGGACCCTTCTAGCACAGATACGCAGTATTTT.

V gene TRBV5-4 combines with J gene TRBJ2-5, with a tentative D call TRBD2 (5 bases). Trimming took off 6 bases at V and 1 base at J, with 10 bases between the two ends. This CDR3 is built from 13 residues. CDR1 and CDR2 from the germline V gene are SGHNT and YYREEE (reference sequence). CDR3 amino acids: CASTAGPQETQYF. The CDR3 nucleotides read TGTGCCAGCACGGCGGGCCCCCAAGAGACCCAGTACTTC. Full variable domain (outside the CDR3, taken from reference TRBV5-4 and TRBJ2-5): ETGVTQSPTHLIKTRGQQVTLRCSSQSGHNTVSWYQQALGQGPQFIFQYYREEENGRGNFPPRFSGLQFPNYSSELNVNALELDDSALYLCASTAGPQETQYFGPGTRLLVL.

The chain employs TRBV7-2 and TRBJ2-7; TRBD2 matches at 14 bases. Germline loops: CDR1 SGHTA, CDR2 FQGNSA. The CDR3 extends over 15 amino acids. Unmatched junction bases numbered 2, after V lost 5 bases and J lost 2 bases. The CDR3 spells CASSPGLAGAYEQYF. DNA of the CDR3: TGTGCCAGCAGCCCGGGACTAGCGGGAGCCTACGAGCAGTACTTC.

Concerning this clone: One junction end disagrees with the germline gene, perhaps due to a read error. The chain employs TRBV7-2 and TRBJ2-7; D perhaps matches TRBD1 (5 bases). This CDR3 is 14 amino acids long. CDR1 SGHTA and CDR2 FQGNSA come from the germline V gene. The DNA for the CDR3 is TGTGCCAGCAGCTTAGCGGGGCGGTCCTACGGGCAGTACTTC. Translating it yields CASSLAGRSYGQYF. Complete variable domain (other parts from reference TRBV7-2 and TRBJ2-7): GAGVSQSPSNKVTEKGKDVELRCDPISGHTALYWYRQSLGQGLEFLIYFQGNSAPDKSGLPSDRFSAERTGGSVSTLTIQRTQQEDSAVYLCASSLAGRSYGQYFGPGTRLTVT.

This clone occurred once. J is TRBJ2-5 and V is TRBV5-1; 8 bases line up with TRBD2. The CDR3 contains 15 residues. The germline V gene has CDR1 SGHRS and CDR2 YFSETQ. Trimming removed 6 bases from V and 4 bases from J; junction bases left unmatched: 11. Here the CDR3 reads CASTRAGDEGETQYF. As DNA, the CDR3 is TGCGCCAGCACGAGAGCGGGAGATGAGGGAGAGACCCAGTACTTC.

This clone came up a few times. The chain links TRBV23-1 to TRBJ2-1, with TRBD2 identical over 10 bases. TRBV23-1 is known as an ORF, though its function is uncertain. V gave up 0 bases and J gave up 6 bases; unmatched junction bases: 5. This CDR3 is 16 amino acids long. CDR3 region: CASSQSGASGSNEQFF. CDR3 in DNA: TGCGCCAGCAGTCAATCAGGGGCTAGCGGGAGCAATGAGCAGTTCTTC.

The chain recombines TRBV27 with TRBJ2-2; 8 bases match TRBD2. Trimming at V came to 3 bases and at J to 4 bases, leaving 4 bases not matched to a gene. The CDR3 is made up of 15 amino acids. The germline gives CDR1 MNHEY, CDR2 SMNVEV (reference sequence). CDR3 protein: CASSFNGRATGELFF. The CDR3 DNA reads as TGTGCCAGCAGTTTTAACGGGAGGGCCACCGGGGAGCTGTTTTTT.

The CDR3 is CASNPDRAGGAFF. The CDR3 nucleotides are TGTGCCAGCAACCCCGACAGGGCAGGAGGAGCTTTCTTT. The gene calls are TRBV7-2 and TRBJ1-1; 7 nucleotides match TRBD1. The germline V gene encodes CDR1 SGHTA and CDR2 FQGNSA. The V gene end was trimmed by 7 bases and the J gene end by 10 bases; junction bases not matched to a gene: 12. The CDR3 consists of 13 residues.

This clone was detected a few times. The chain uses TRBV7-3 and TRBJ1-1; the D gene is possibly TRBD1 (5 bases). Germline V gives CDR1 SGHTA, CDR2 FQGTGA. This CDR3 spans 17 amino acids. Trimming removed 5 bases at V and 0 bases at J, with 19 bases between. The CDR3 DNA reads as TGTGCCAGCAGCCCAAGGGCGGGGCCGGGGTTGAACACTGAAGCTTTCTTT. It yields the protein CASSPRAGPGLNTEAFF.

This chain connects TRBV16 to TRBJ2-4; D ambiguous. Germline V gene sequence: CDR1 KGHSY, CDR2 FQNENV. Deletions cut 2 bases from V and 7 bases from J, with 6 bases between. The CDR3 consists of 12 residues. CDR3 protein: CASSQPRNIQYF. CDR3 DNA: TGTGCCAGCAGCCAACCGAGGAACATTCAGTACTTC. Based on the CDR3 plus reference TRBV16 and TRBJ2-4, the full variable domain is GEEVAQTPKHLVRGEGQKAKLYCAPIKGHSYVFWYQQVLKNEFKFLISFQNENVFDETGMPKERFSAKCLPNSPCSLEIQATKLEDSAVYFCASSQPRNIQYFGAGTRLSVL.

The V and J genes are TRBV30 and TRBJ2-5; the D gene is possibly TRBD2 (6 bases). The V gene's germline CDR1 is GTSNPN and CDR2 SVGIG (reference sequence). This CDR3 is built from 17 residues. V lost 0 bases and J lost 0, with 17 bases in between. The chain's CDR3 is CAWSVPHGSVHQETQYF. DNA of the CDR3: TGTGCCTGGAGTGTCCCCCACGGGAGTGTTCACCAAGAGACCCAGTACTTC. The full variable domain, in which reference TRBV30 and TRBJ2-5 provide the parts outside the CDR3, is SQTIHQWPATLVQPVGSPLSLECTVEGTSNPNLYWYRQAAGRGLQLLFYSVGIGQISSEVPQNLSASRPQDRQFILSSKKLLLSDSGFYLCAWSVPHGSVHQETQYFGPGTRLLVL.

The table lists this clone with a count of one. The genes are TRBV29-1 and TRBJ2-5, with D unclear. CDR3 length: 12 residues. Trimming stripped 6 bases from V and 0 bases from J, with 8 bases between. The germline V gene has CDR1 SQVTM and CDR2 ANQGSEA. CDR3 in amino acids: CSVLPYQETQYF. The DNA for the CDR3 is TGCAGCGTCCTCCCGTACCAAGAGACCCAGTACTTC.

This clone was counted only a few times. The chain is built from TRBV2 and TRBJ1-3; weak D call: TRBD1 (5 bases). The CDR3 covers 14 residues. The V end lost 4 bases, the J end lost 9 bases, and 16 bases lay between the germline ends. Germline V gene data show CDR1 as SNHLY and CDR2 as FYNNEI. CDR3 in amino acids: CASSVQGSLATIYF. CDR3 in DNA: TGTGCCAGCAGTGTCCAGGGTTCTCTTGCCACCATATATTTT.

The chain employs TRBV19 and TRBJ1-6, with D unclear. CDR3 length equals 16 residues. The ends were cut back, 6 bases at V and 8 bases at J, with 20 bases in the middle. Looked up from germline, CDR1 is LNHDA and CDR2 is SQIVND (reference sequence). CDR3 sequence reads: CASSYRYGGGDSPLHF. The DNA for the CDR3 is TGTGCCAGTAGCTATCGGTACGGAGGTGGGGATTCACCCCTCCACTTT. Full variable domain (remainder filled in from reference TRBV19 and TRBJ1-6): DGGITQSPKYLFRKEGQNVTLSCEQNLNHDAMYWYRQDPGQGLRLIYYSQIVNDFQKGDIAEGYSVSREKKESFPLTVTSAQKNPTAFYLCASSYRYGGGDSPLHFGNGTRLTVT.

A single count supports this clone. The J gene is TRBJ2-1, the V gene TRBV19; 9 positions agree with TRBD2. J lost 9 bases, V lost 8 bases, and 11 bases had no gene match. Per germline, CDR1 LNHDA and CDR2 SQIVND (reference sequence). This CDR3 has 14 amino acids. CDR3 sequence: CASAGLAGISEQFF. The CDR3 region has the DNA TGTGCCAGTGCCGGGCTAGCGGGAATTAGTGAGCAGTTCTTC.

V and J are TRBV2 and TRBJ1-1, with D tentatively TRBD1 (6 bases). Germline V CDR1 and CDR2: SNHLY, FYNNEI. V lost 6 bases and J lost 1, with 12 bases in between. The CDR3 loop spans 14 amino acids. The DNA for the CDR3 is TGTGCCAGCAGCCGGGACACCCCGAACACTGAAGCTTTCTTT. It yields the protein CASSRDTPNTEAFF.

The chain combines TRBV28 with TRBJ1-2; 8 bases are a match to TRBD1. CDR3 length equals 12 residues. Per germline, CDR1 MDHEN and CDR2 SYDVKM. The V and J ends lost 6 bases and 4 bases, in that order; junction bases with no gene match: 1. This CDR3 reads CASSRGPYGYTF. The CDR3 DNA follows: TGTGCCAGCAGCAGGGGGCCCTATGGCTACACCTTC.

The chain links TRBV5-1 to TRBJ2-2, with a tentative D call TRBD2 (6 bases). This CDR3 comprises 15 residues. Germline V CDR1 and CDR2: SGHRS, YFSETQ. V was clipped by 1 base and J by 4 bases, with 11 bases between them. The DNA for the CDR3 is TGCGCCAGCAGCTTGTGGGCCGGGGGCACCGGGGAGCTGTTTTTT. It encodes CASSLWAGGTGELFF.

V and J are TRBV7-3 and TRBJ2-6; TRBD1 matches at 7 bases. J gave up 4 bases and V 1 base, and 1 base lay outside the gene matches. From germline, CDR1 is SGHTA and CDR2 FQGTGA. The CDR3 loop spans 15 amino acids. CDR3 loop: CASSLMGQGANVLTF. The CDR3 nucleotides are TGTGCCAGCAGCTTAATGGGACAGGGGGCCAACGTCCTGACTTTC.

The chain carries TRBV30 and TRBJ2-2; 8 bases map to TRBD1. Germline CDR1 reads GTSNPN; CDR2 reads SVGIG (reference sequence). CDR3 length: 15 residues. V lost 6 bases and J lost 1; bases outside the gene matches: 7. The CDR3 is CACRRGQGNTGELFF. For the CDR3, the DNA is TGTGCCTGCCGGAGAGGACAGGGGAACACCGGGGAGCTGTTTTTT.

This clone appeared once. The chain joins TRBV28 to TRBJ2-5; 9 positions agree with TRBD1. V lost 4 bases, J lost 2 bases, and 5 bases stayed unmatched. Germline V gene data show CDR1 as MDHEN and CDR2 as SYDVKM. The CDR3 runs 15 residues. The CDR3 spells CASSSYRGLQETQYF. The CDR3 DNA follows: TGTGCCAGCAGTTCCTACAGGGGGCTACAAGAGACCCAGTACTTC.

The chain links TRBV27 to TRBJ2-7, with 7 bases fitting TRBD1. Trimming at V came to 5 bases and at J to 0 bases, leaving 7 bases not matched to a gene. CDR3 length: 15 amino acids. From germline, CDR1 is MNHEY and CDR2 SMNVEV (reference sequence). The CDR3 loop is CASSRPRQGSYEQYF. For the CDR3, the DNA is TGTGCCAGCAGTCGGCCGCGACAGGGCTCCTACGAGCAGTACTTC.

The rearrangement joins TRBV10-3 to TRBJ2-3; TRBD2 agrees at 10 bases. The CDR3 is made up of 17 amino acids. In germline, CDR1 is ENHRY, CDR2 SYGVKD. J was trimmed by 2 bases and V by 0 bases; bases with no gene match: 5. The DNA of the CDR3 is TGTGCCATCAGTGAGTCTGATAGCGGGAGGTTCACAGATACGCAGTATTTT. Translation gives CAISESDSGRFTDTQYF.

The rearrangement joins TRBV6-5 to TRBJ2-1; 10 positions match TRBD2. The CDR3 totals 15 residues. The V segment lost 6 bases and the J segment 5 bases; nucleotides outside the gene matches: 7. The V gene's germline CDR1 is MNHEY and CDR2 SVGAGI. The CDR3 protein is CASSSGLAENNEQFF. The CDR3 DNA reads TGTGCCAGCAGCTCTGGACTAGCGGAGAACAATGAGCAGTTCTTC.

The CDR3 here is CASRSLTGGQETQYF. The CDR3 DNA reads as TGTGCCAGCCGAAGCTTGACAGGGGGGCAAGAGACCCAGTACTTC. V gene TRBV2 combines with J gene TRBJ2-5, with TRBD1 identical over 9 bases. The CDR3 has 15 amino acids. The V gene's germline CDR1 is SNHLY and CDR2 FYNNEI. Trimming at V came to 8 bases and at J to 2 bases, leaving 9 bases not matched to a gene. Drawing the rest from reference TRBV2 and TRBJ2-5, the complete variable domain is EPEVTQTPSHQVTQMGQEVILRCVPISNHLYFYWYRQILGQKVEFLVSFYNNEISEKSEIFDDQFSVERPDGSNFTLKIRSTKLEDSAMYFCASRSLTGGQETQYFGPGTRLLVL.

V is TRBV2 and J is TRBJ1-3; 8 bases align to TRBD1. This CDR3 has 13 residues. V lost 4 bases to trimming and J lost 4 bases; unmatched junction nucleotides: 0. Germline CDR1 is SNHLY and CDR2 is FYNNEI. The DNA for the CDR3 is TGTGCCAGCAGTGGGGACAGGGGAAACACCATATATTTT. Translated: CASSGDRGNTIYF.

The rearrangement links TRBV19 to TRBJ2-2, with 14 bases matching TRBD2. J gave up 4 bases and V 5 bases, and 3 bases lay outside the gene matches. Germline assignment: CDR1 LNHDA and CDR2 SQIVND (reference sequence). The CDR3 totals 16 residues. The CDR3 DNA follows: TGTGCCAGTAGTCCAGGACTAGCGGGAGGCACCGGGGAGCTGTTTTTT. Translating gives CASSPGLAGGTGELFF. Supplemented by reference TRBV19 and TRBJ2-2, the full variable domain reads DGGITQSPKYLFRKEGQNVTLSCEQNLNHDAMYWYRQDPGQGLRLIYYSQIVNDFQKGDIAEGYSVSREKKESFPLTVTSAQKNPTAFYLCASSPGLAGGTGELFFGEGSRLTVL.

In its sample, this clone was seen a few times. J is TRBJ1-5 and V is TRBV19; tentatively, D is TRBD1 (6 bases). CDR3 size: 15 residues. Per the germline V gene, CDR1 is LNHDA and CDR2 is SQIVND (reference sequence). The V gene lost 7 bases and the J gene lost 6 bases, with 19 bases spanning the gap. CDR3 coding DNA: TGTGCCAGTACTAGAGAGGGAACAGGGATTCAGCCCCAGCATTTT. Its protein is CASTREGTGIQPQHF.

V gene TRBV7-6 combines with J gene TRBJ2-3, with TRBD1 as a possible D gene (7 bases). The V gene lost 5 bases and the J gene lost 4 bases, with 13 bases spanning the gap. CDR1 SGHVS and CDR2 FNYEAQ come from the germline V gene. The length of the CDR3 is 14 residues. The CDR3 reads CASSGGGTADTQYF. The CDR3 DNA is TGTGCCAGCAGCGGAGGGGGCACTGCAGATACGCAGTATTTT.